The 11 T cell receptor beta chains below all came from one sample that was sequenced in a study of CD8 T cells in acute hepatitis C reinfection (dated by TCRdb to the early 2020s). The sample's time point label is to be understood as: naive CD8 control sorted from an acute-time-point sample. The library was made by the immunoSEQ multiplex PCR assay. Held by TCRdb, this immuneACCESS table contains in-frame sequences only and omits some clones. Under half of the omission traces to an unresolved V gene where checked; the cause of the rest is unknown. The sample contains approximately 39,000 clones, approximately 87% of them found a single time. The ten largest clones represent more than 0.4% of the sample. Sample: naive CD8+ T cells from PBMCs. The sample's cell subset or site label is to be understood as: sorted total naive CD45RO-negative CD8+ T cells. Every receptor here comes from a man aged 25-40 years with chronic hepatitis C.

This sequence joins TRBV9 and TRBJ2-1; D is possibly TRBD1 (6 bases). This CDR3 has 15 residues. Looked up from germline, CDR1 is SGDLS and CDR2 is YYNGEE. The V and J ends lost 3 bases and 8 bases respectively, with 18 bases between them. In nucleotides, the CDR3 is TGTGCCAGCAGCGAGGGGGTAAAATTGGGGCATGAGCAGTTCTTC. This encodes CASSEGVKLGHEQFF. Looking up the rest from reference TRBV9 and TRBJ2-1 gives the full variable domain: DSGVTQTPKHLITATGQRVTLRCSPRSGDLSVYWYQQSLDQGLQFLIQYYNGEERAKGNILERFSAQQFPDLHSELNLSSLELGDSALYFCASSEGVKLGHEQFFGPGTRLTVL.

The chain uses TRBV15 and TRBJ1-1; D is unresolved. The V gene's germline CDR1 is LNHNV and CDR2 YYDKDF (reference sequence). Trimming took off 0 bases at V and 4 bases at J, with 6 bases between the two ends. The CDR3 loop spans 13 amino acids. As DNA, the CDR3 is TGTGCCACCAGCAGAGATCCATCCACTGAAGCTTTCTTT. Translated, it gives CATSRDPSTEAFF. The full variable domain, completed using reference TRBV15 and TRBJ1-1, is DAMVIQNPRYQVTQFGKPVTLSCSQTLNHNVMYWYQQKSSQAPKLLFHYYDKDFNNEADTPDNFQSRRPNTSFCFLDIRSPGLGDTAMYLCATSRDPSTEAFFGQGTRLTVV.

J is TRBJ2-2 and V is TRBV6-5, with 10 positions matching TRBD2. The CDR3 has 16 amino acids. CDR1 and CDR2 (germline): MNHEY, SVGAGI. J was trimmed by 5 bases and V by 2 bases; bases with no gene match: 5. CDR3 sequence: CASSYGLAGVTGELFF. The DNA for the CDR3 is TGTGCCAGCAGTTACGGGCTAGCGGGGGTGACCGGGGAGCTGTTTTTT.

This clone was seen once. The chain links TRBV27 to TRBJ1-1; no clear D. V shed 3 bases and J shed 1 base, with 6 bases lying between them. The CDR3 runs to 13 residues. The germline CDR1 and CDR2 sequences are MNHEY and SMNVEV (reference sequence). The CDR3 loop is CASSFSRNTEAFF. In DNA form, the CDR3 reads TGTGCCAGCAGTTTCTCAAGGAACACTGAAGCTTTCTTT.

The chain is built from TRBV7-9 and TRBJ2-3; a weak D match, TRBD2 (5 bases). Trimming took 3 bases from V and 2 from J, leaving 9 bases between them. Germline assignment: CDR1 SEHNR and CDR2 FQNEAQ (reference sequence). The CDR3 has 14 residues. CDR3 region: CASSLLGVTDTQYF. CDR3 nucleotide sequence: TGTGCCAGCAGCTTGTTGGGAGTCACAGATACGCAGTATTTT.

The V and J genes are TRBV6-1 and TRBJ2-7; TRBD2 aligns across 7 bases. The germline gives CDR1 MNHNS, CDR2 SASEGT. V lost 3 bases, J lost 4 bases, and 9 bases stayed unmatched. The CDR3 length is 15 residues. Here the CDR3 DNA reads TGTGCCAGCAGTGAGGGAACTAGCGATGCTTACGAGCAGTACTTC. Translating gives CASSEGTSDAYEQYF.

The chain combines TRBV9 with TRBJ2-1; 7 positions agree with TRBD2. The CDR3 is 15 residues long. Germline values: CDR1 SGDLS, CDR2 YYNGEE. Trimming removed 0 bases from V and 4 bases from J; junction bases left unmatched: 4. The CDR3 region is CASSVDGGLYNEQFF. The DNA for the CDR3 is TGTGCCAGCAGCGTAGATGGGGGACTATACAATGAGCAGTTCTTC.

This clone was seen just once. The chain employs TRBV6-9 and TRBJ1-1, with D hard to call. Germline values: CDR1 MNHGY, CDR2 SVAAGI. The V gene lost 5 bases and the J gene lost 3 bases, with 4 bases spanning the gap. The CDR3 extends over 11 amino acids. CDR3 DNA: TGTGCCAGCAGTCGAGACACTGAAGCTTTCTTT. Protein: CASSRDTEAFF.

In its sample, this clone was seen once. This chain links TRBV9 with TRBJ1-2, with TRBD1 as a possible D gene (5 bases). The CDR3 is 16 amino acids. Per the germline V gene, CDR1 is SGDLS and CDR2 is YYNGEE. V lost 0 bases and J 2 bases, leaving 14 bases between the germline ends. The CDR3 sequence: CASSVVTEPSNYGYTF. The CDR3 DNA reads as TGTGCCAGCAGCGTAGTGACAGAGCCCTCCAACTATGGCTACACCTTC.

The genes are TRBV6-6 and TRBJ2-7; 8 nucleotides line up with TRBD1. CDR1 and CDR2 (germline): MNHNY, SVGAGI (reference sequence). This CDR3 has 16 amino acids. Losses at the gene ends were 5 bases for V and 1 base for J; bases not matched to a gene: 10. CDR3 coding DNA: TGTGCCAGCAGTGCCCCGGACAGGGTTTCGTCCTACGAGCAGTACTTC. It is translated as CASSAPDRVSSYEQYF.

The chain employs TRBV6-5 and TRBJ2-5, with D hard to call. The V and J ends lost 4 bases and 3 bases respectively, with 12 bases between them. The CDR3 has 14 amino acids. Germline V gene data show CDR1 as MNHEY and CDR2 as SVGAGI. Here the CDR3 reads CASSSQNSKETQYF. The CDR3 coding sequence is TGTGCCAGCAGTTCACAAAACAGTAAAGAGACCCAGTACTTC.